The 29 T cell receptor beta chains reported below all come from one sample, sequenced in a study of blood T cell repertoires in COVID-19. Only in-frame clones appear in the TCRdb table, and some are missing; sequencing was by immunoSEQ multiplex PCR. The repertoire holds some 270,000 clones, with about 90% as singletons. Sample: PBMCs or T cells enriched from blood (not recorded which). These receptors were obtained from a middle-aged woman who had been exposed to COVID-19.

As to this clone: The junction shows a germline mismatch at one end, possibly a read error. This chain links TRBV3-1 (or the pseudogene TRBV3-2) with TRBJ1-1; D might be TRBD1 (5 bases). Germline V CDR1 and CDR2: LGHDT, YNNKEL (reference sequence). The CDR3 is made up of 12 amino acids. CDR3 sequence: CASSQTGLTAEF. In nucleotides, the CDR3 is TGTGCCAGCAGCCAAACCGGTCTGACAGCCGAGTTT.

CDR3 DNA: TGTGCCAGCAGGGGACAGGGGAATCAGCCCCAGCATTTT. This codes for CASRGQGNQPQHF. The J gene is TRBJ1-5, the V gene TRBV12-3 or TRBV12-4; 10 nucleotides align to TRBD1. The CDR3 loop spans 13 amino acids. J was trimmed by 4 bases and V by 6 bases; bases with no gene match: 0.

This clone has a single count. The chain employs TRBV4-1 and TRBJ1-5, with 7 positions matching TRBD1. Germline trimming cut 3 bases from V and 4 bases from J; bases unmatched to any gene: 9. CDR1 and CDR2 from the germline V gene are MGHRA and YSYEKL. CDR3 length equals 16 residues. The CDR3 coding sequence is TGCGCCAGCAGCCATAATGACAGGGTAGAAAATCAGCCCCAGCATTTT. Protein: CASSHNDRVENQPQHF.

For the CDR3, the DNA is TGTGCCAGCAGCTTAGCCGGGACTAGCGGAGTTACAGATACGCAGTATTTT. This codes for CASSLAGTSGVTDTQYF. This chain links TRBV7-2 with TRBJ2-3; 11 bases are shared with TRBD2. V lost 0 bases, J lost 3 bases, and 5 bases stayed unmatched. CDR1 SGHTA and CDR2 FQGNSA come from the germline V gene. The CDR3 length is 17 residues.

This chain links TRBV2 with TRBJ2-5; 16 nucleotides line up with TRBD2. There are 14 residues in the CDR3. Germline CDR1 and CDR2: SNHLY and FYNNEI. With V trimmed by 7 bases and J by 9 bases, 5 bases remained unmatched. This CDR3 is CASMGLAGGGAQYF. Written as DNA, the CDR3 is TGTGCCAGCATGGGACTAGCGGGGGGGGGAGCCCAGTACTTC.

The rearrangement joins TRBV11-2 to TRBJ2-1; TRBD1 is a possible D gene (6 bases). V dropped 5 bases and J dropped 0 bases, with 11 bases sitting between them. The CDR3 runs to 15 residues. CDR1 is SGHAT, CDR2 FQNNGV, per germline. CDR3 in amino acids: CASSQTGISYNEQFF. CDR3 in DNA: TGTGCCAGCAGCCAAACAGGGATCTCCTACAATGAGCAGTTCTTC.

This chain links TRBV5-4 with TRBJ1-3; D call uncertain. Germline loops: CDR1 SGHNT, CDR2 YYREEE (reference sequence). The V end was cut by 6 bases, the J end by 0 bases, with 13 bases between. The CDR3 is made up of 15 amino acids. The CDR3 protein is CASTSGGLSGNTIYF. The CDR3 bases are TGTGCCAGCACATCCGGAGGGCTCTCTGGAAACACCATATATTTT.

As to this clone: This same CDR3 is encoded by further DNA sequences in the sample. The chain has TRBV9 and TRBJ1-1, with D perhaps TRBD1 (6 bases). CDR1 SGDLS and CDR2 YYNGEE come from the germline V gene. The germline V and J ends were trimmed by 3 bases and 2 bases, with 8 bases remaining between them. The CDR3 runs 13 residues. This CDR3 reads CASSETGNTEAFF. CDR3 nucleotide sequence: TGTGCCAGCAGCGAGACAGGAAACACTGAAGCTTTCTTT.

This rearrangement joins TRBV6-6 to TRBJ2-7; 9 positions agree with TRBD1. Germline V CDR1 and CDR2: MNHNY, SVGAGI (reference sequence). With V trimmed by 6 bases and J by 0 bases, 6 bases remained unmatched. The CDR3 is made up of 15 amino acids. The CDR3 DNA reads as TGTGCCAGCAGCCGGCCGGGACAGGGCTCCTACGAGCAGTACGTC. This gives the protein CASSRPGQGSYEQYV.

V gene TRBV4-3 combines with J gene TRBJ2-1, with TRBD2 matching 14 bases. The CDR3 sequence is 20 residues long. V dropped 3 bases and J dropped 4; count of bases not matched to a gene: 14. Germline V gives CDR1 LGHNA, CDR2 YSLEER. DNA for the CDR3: TGCGCCAGCAGCCAGCTTTGGGGACTAGCGGGAGCGAGGGATTACAATGAGCAGTTCTTC. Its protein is CASSQLWGLAGARDYNEQFF.

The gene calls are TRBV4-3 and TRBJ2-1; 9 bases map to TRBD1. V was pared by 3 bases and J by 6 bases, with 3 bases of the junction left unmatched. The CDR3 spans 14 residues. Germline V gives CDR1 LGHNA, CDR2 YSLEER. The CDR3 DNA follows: TGCGCCAGCAGCCAGGAGACAGGGGGCAATGAGCAGTTCTTC. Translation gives CASSQETGGNEQFF.

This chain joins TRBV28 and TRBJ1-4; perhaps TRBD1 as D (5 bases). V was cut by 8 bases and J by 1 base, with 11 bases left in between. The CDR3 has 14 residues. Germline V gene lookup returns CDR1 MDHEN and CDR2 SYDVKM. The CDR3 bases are TGTGCCAGCGGGAGGGACGGAACTAATGAAAAACTGTTTTTT. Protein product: CASGRDGTNEKLFF.

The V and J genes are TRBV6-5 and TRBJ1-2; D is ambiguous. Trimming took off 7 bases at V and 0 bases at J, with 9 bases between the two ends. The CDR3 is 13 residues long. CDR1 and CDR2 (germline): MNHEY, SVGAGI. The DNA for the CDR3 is TGTGCCAGCAAGCCCGGGGCTAACTATGGCTACACCTTC. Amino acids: CASKPGANYGYTF.

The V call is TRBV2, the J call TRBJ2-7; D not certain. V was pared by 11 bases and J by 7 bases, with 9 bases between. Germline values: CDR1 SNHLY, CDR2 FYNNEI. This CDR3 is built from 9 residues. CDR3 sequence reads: CAPLKEQYV. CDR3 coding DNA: TGTGCCCCCCTAAAAGAGCAGTACGTC.

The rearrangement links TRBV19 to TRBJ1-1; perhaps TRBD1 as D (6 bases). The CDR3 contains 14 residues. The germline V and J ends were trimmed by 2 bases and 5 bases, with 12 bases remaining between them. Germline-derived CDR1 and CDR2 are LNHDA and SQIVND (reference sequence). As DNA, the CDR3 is TGTGCCAGTAGTATAAGGGGGGGTGGAACTGAAGCTTTCTTT. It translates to CASSIRGGGTEAFF. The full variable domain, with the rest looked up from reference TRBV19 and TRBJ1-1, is DGGITQSPKYLFRKEGQNVTLSCEQNLNHDAMYWYRQDPGQGLRLIYYSQIVNDFQKGDIAEGYSVSREKKESFPLTVTSAQKNPTAFYLCASSIRGGGTEAFFGQGTRLTVV.

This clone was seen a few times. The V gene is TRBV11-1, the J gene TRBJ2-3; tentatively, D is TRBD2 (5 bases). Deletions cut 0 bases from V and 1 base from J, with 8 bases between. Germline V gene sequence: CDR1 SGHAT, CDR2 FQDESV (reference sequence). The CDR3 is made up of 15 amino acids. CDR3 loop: CASSLAPAGTDTQYF. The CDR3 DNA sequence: TGTGCCAGCAGCTTAGCGCCAGCGGGCACAGATACGCAGTATTTT. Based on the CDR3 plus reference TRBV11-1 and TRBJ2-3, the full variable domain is EAEVAQSPRYKITEKSQAVAFWCDPISGHATLYWYRQILGQGPELLVQFQDESVVDDSQLPKDRFSAERLKGVDSTLKIQPAELGDSAMYLCASSLAPAGTDTQYFGPGTRLTVL.

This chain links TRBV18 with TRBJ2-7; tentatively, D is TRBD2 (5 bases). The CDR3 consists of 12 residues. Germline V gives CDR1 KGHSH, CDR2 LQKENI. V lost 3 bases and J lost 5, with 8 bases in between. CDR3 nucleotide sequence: TGTGCCAGCTCACCCGGGAAAAACGAGCAGTACGTC. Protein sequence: CASSPGKNEQYV.

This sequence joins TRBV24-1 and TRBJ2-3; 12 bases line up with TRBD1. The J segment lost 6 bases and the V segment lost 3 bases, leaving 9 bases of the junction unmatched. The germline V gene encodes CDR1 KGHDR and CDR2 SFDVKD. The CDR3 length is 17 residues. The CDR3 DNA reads TGTGCCACCAGTGATCCAAACCCGGGACAGGGGGCCGATACGCAGTATTTT. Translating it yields CATSDPNPGQGADTQYF.

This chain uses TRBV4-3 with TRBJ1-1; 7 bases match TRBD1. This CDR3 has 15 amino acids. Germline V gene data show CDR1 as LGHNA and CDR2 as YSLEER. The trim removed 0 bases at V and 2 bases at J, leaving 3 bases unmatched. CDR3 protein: CASSQERGQNTEAFF. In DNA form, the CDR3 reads TGCGCCAGCAGCCAAGAGAGGGGGCAAAACACTGAAGCTTTCTTT.

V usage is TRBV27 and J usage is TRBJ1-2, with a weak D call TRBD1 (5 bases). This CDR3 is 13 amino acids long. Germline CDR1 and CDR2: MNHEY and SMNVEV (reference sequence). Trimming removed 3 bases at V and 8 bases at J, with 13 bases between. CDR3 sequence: CASSFAGKGGYTF. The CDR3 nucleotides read TGTGCCAGCAGTTTCGCGGGGAAGGGGGGCTACACCTTC.

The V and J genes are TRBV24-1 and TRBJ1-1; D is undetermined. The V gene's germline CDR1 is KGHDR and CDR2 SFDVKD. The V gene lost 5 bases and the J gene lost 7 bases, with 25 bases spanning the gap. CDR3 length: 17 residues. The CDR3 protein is CATSGHRPEVASVEAFF. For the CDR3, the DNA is TGTGCCACCAGTGGTCACCGGCCGGAGGTAGCGAGCGTTGAAGCTTTCTTT.

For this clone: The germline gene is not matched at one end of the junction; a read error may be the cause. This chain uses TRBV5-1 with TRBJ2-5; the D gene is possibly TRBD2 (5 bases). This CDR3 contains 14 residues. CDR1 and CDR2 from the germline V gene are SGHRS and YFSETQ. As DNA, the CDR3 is TGTGCCAGCAGCTCCGGAGGTAGGCAAGAGACCCAGTACTTC. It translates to CASSSGGRQETQYF.

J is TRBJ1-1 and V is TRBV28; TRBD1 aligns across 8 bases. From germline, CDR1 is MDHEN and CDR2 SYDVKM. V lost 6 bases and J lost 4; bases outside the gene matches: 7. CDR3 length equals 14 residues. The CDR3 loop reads CASRPGGSSTEAFF. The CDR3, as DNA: TGTGCCAGCAGGCCAGGGGGCTCCAGCACTGAAGCTTTCTTT. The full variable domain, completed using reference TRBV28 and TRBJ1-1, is DVKVTQSSRYLVKRTGEKVFLECVQDMDHENMFWYRQDPGLGLRLIYFSYDVKMKEKGDIPEGYSVSREKKERFSLILESASTNQTSMYLCASRPGGSSTEAFFGQGTRLTVV.

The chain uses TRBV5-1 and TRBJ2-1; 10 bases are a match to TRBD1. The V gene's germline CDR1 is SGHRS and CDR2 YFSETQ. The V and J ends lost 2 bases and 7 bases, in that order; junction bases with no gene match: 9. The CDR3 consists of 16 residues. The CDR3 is CASSLTPGTGANEQFF. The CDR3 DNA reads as TGCGCCAGCAGCTTAACCCCCGGGACAGGGGCAAATGAGCAGTTCTTC.

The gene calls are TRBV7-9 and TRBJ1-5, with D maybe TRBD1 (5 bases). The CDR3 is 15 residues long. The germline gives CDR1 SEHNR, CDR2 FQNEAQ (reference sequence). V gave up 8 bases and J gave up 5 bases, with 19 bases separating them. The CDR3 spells CASARGGRADQPQHF. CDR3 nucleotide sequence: TGTGCCAGCGCGCGGGGGGGACGTGCAGATCAGCCCCAGCATTTT.

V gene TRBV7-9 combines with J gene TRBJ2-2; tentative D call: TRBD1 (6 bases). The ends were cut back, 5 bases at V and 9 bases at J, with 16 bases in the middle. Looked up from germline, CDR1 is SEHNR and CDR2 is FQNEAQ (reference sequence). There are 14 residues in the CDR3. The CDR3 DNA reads TGTGCCAGCAGCCAGGACAGCGAACACCGGGAGCTGTTTTTT. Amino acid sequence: CASSQDSEHRELFF. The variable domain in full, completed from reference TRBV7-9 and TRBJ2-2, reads DTGVSQNPRHKITKRGQNVTFRCDPISEHNRLYWYRQTLGQGPEFLTYFQNEAQLEKSRLLSDRFSAERPKGSFSTLEIQRTEQGDSAMYLCASSQDSEHRELFFGEGSRLTVL.

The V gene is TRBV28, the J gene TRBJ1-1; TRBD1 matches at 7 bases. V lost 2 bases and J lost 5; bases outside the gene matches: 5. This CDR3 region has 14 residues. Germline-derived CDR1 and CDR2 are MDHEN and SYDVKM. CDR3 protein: CASSLPMTGTEAFF. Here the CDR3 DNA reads TGTGCCAGCAGTTTACCGATGACAGGGACTGAAGCTTTCTTT.

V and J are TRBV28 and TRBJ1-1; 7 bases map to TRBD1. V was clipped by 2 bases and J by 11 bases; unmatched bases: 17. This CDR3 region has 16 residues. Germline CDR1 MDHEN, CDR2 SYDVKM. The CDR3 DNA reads TGTGCCAGCAGTTTAGCGGCGCCCTTAAACAGGGGTTCGGCTTTCTTT. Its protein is CASSLAAPLNRGSAFF.

The CDR3 spells CASRQLNTIYF. CDR3 coding DNA: TGTGCCAGCCGACAGCTAAACACCATATATTTT. The chain is built from TRBV28 and TRBJ1-3, with D tentatively TRBD1 (5 bases). V dropped 8 bases and J dropped 6 bases, with 8 bases sitting between them. The germline V gene has CDR1 MDHEN and CDR2 SYDVKM. The CDR3 has 11 residues.